Below, 5 T cell receptor beta chains from the same sample are listed, as sequenced in a study of blood T cell repertoires in COVID-19. Method: immunoSEQ multiplex PCR; TCRdb's copy keeps in-frame clones and lacks some. This table holds more than 85,000 clones, about 88% found once. The sample taken for sequencing was peripheral blood. All receptors come from a woman aged 80 or over with acute or convalescent COVID-19.

The chain links TRBV7-2 to TRBJ2-7, with D perhaps matching TRBD2 (5 bases). Per the germline V gene, CDR1 is SGHTA and CDR2 is FQGNSA. V dropped 4 bases and J dropped 3 bases, with 10 bases sitting between them. The CDR3 has 13 amino acids. The chain's CDR3 is CASSSSGGYEQYF. The CDR3 coding sequence is TGTGCCAGCAGCTCGTCTGGAGGCTACGAGCAGTACTTC.

This clone was seen a single time. The rearrangement joins TRBV5-1 to TRBJ2-7, with TRBD1 matching 7 bases. Germline-derived CDR1 and CDR2 are SGHRS and YFSETQ. V shed 6 bases and J 0 bases; nucleotides not matched to a gene: 3. This CDR3 spans 13 amino acids. The CDR3 loop is CASNRDSSYEQYF. For the CDR3, the DNA is TGCGCCAGCAACCGGGACAGCTCCTACGAGCAGTACTTC.

The CDR3 coding sequence is TGTGCCAGCAGCTTAGGGGGTAGCGACCACTCCTACGAGCAGTACTTC. Amino acids: CASSLGGSDHSYEQYF. The V gene is TRBV7-9, the J gene TRBJ2-7; the D gene is possibly TRBD2 (5 bases). From germline, CDR1 is SEHNR and CDR2 FQNEAQ (reference sequence). V was cut by 1 base and J by 0 bases, with 13 bases left in between. The CDR3 runs 16 residues.

V gene TRBV7-3 combines with J gene TRBJ2-1; 11 bases match TRBD2. J gave up 6 bases and V 5 bases, and 3 bases lay outside the gene matches. Germline CDR1 SGHTA, CDR2 FQGTGA. The CDR3 is 14 residues long. The CDR3 loop is CASSASGRLNEQFF. In nucleotides, the CDR3 is TGTGCCAGCAGCGCTAGCGGGAGGCTCAATGAGCAGTTCTTC.

The genes are TRBV3-1 (or the pseudogene TRBV3-2) and TRBJ2-3, with TRBD2 identical over 8 bases. This CDR3 is built from 18 residues. The V gene end was trimmed by 0 bases and the J gene end by 6 bases; junction bases not matched to a gene: 14. Germline CDR1 reads LGHDT; CDR2 reads YNNKEL (reference sequence). The DNA of the CDR3 is TGTGCCAGCAGCCAAGATCTCATGGCGGGGGGTAATCTCGATACGCAGTATTTT. This gives the protein CASSQDLMAGGNLDTQYF.